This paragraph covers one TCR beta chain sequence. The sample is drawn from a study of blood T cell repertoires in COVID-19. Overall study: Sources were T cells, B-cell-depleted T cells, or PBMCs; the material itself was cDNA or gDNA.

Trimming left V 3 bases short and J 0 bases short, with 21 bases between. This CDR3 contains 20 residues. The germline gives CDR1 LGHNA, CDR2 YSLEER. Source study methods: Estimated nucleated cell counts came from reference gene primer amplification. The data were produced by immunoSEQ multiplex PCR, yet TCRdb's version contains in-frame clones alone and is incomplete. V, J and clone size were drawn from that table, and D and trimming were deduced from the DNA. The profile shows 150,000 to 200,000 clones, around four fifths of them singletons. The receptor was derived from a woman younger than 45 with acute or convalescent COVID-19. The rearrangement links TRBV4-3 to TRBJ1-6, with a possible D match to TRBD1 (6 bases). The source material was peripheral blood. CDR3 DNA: TGCGCCAGCAGCCATCCTACCCGCGGGGGGCCTTACTCCTATAATTCACCCCTCCACTTT. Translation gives CASSHPTRGGPYSYNSPLHF.